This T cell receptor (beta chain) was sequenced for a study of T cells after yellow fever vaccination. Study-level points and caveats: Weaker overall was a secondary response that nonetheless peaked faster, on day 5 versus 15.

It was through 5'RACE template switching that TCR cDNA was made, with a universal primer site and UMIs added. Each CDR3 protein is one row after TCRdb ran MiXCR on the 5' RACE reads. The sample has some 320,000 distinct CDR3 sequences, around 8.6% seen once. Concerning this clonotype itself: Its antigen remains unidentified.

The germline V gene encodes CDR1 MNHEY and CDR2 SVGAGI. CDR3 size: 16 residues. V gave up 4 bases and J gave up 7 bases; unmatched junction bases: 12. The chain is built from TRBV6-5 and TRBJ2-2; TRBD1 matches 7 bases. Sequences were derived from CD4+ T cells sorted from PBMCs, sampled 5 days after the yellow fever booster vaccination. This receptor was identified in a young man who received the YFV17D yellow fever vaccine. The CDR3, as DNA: TGTGCCAGCAGTTCTACTAGTCAGGGGGTGAGCGGGGAGCTGTTTTTT. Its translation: CASSSTSQGVSGELFF.